Below, 10 T cell receptor beta chains from the same sample are listed, as sequenced in a study of T cell responses to AZD1222 COVID-19 vaccine. Profiled with immunoSEQ multiplex PCR; TCRdb holds only in-frame clones, not every one. The table lists more than 100,000 clones, about 87% of them singletons. The sample in question was peripheral blood, obtained on day 0 of AZD1222 vaccination. The receptors originated from an adult in good health.

V usage is TRBV6-5 and J usage is TRBJ1-5; perhaps TRBD1 as D (5 bases). V lost 6 bases to trimming and J lost 0 bases, with 9 bases between them. Germline CDR1 MNHEY, CDR2 SVGAGI. This CDR3 spans 14 amino acids. The CDR3 DNA is TGTGCCAGCAGCACAGGATATAGCAATCAGCCCCAGCATTTT. It yields the protein CASSTGYSNQPQHF.

This sequence joins TRBV5-6 and TRBJ1-2, with TRBD1 matching 9 bases. From germline, CDR1 is SGHDT and CDR2 YYEEEE. The V segment lost 4 bases and the J segment 9 bases; nucleotides outside the gene matches: 7. CDR3 length: 13 residues. CDR3 nucleotides: TGTGCCAGCAGCCACGGGACAGGGAGGAGCTACACCTTC. Translation gives CASSHGTGRSYTF.

The count of this clone is one. The chain carries TRBV24-1 and TRBJ2-7; D may be TRBD2 (7 bases). Trimming shortened V by 5 bases and J by 7 bases, and 17 bases separated the two germline ends. The CDR3 is made up of 14 amino acids. Germline CDR1 reads KGHDR; CDR2 reads SFDVKD. The CDR3 sequence: CATSAWGGAEEQYF. The CDR3 DNA reads TGTGCCACCAGTGCCTGGGGGGGGGCCGAGGAGCAGTACTTC.

The CDR3: CASSWDQTYEQYF. The CDR3 DNA reads as TGTGCCAGCAGTTGGGACCAAACCTACGAGCAGTACTTC. This chain joins TRBV2 and TRBJ2-7, with D perhaps assigned TRBD1 or TRBD2 (5 bases each). Germline CDR1 and CDR2: SNHLY and FYNNEI. This CDR3 region has 13 residues. V was shortened by 5 bases and J by 2 bases, with 10 bases between the two germline ends.

The V call is TRBV18, the J call TRBJ2-3; 7 bases are a match to TRBD1. This CDR3 is built from 13 residues. Germline V gene sequence: CDR1 KGHSH, CDR2 LQKENI. After removal of 3 bases from V and 7 bases from J, the junction contained 4 bases not matched to a gene. As DNA, the CDR3 is TGTGCCAGCTCACCGCCCAGGGGGTATACGCAGTATTTT. It yields the protein CASSPPRGYTQYF.

This clone was detected only once. The gene calls are TRBV19 and TRBJ1-5, with D perhaps matching TRBD1 (6 bases). CDR1 is LNHDA and CDR2 is SQIVND in the germline V gene (reference sequence). This CDR3 contains 15 residues. Trimming removed 7 bases from V and 7 bases from J, with 20 bases in between. The CDR3 region is CASISSGANGQPQHF. In DNA form, the CDR3 reads TGTGCCAGTATCTCATCGGGGGCTAATGGGCAGCCCCAGCATTTT.

V is TRBV7-3 and J is TRBJ2-4; tentative D call: TRBD2 (5 bases). Looked up from germline, CDR1 is SGHTA and CDR2 is FQGTGA. Trimming stripped 4 bases from V and 8 bases from J, with 15 bases between. The CDR3 spans 14 residues. CDR3 region: CASSSQRAMDIQYF. As DNA, the CDR3 is TGTGCCAGCAGCTCCCAGAGGGCGATGGACATTCAGTACTTC.

The gene calls are TRBV7-3 and TRBJ2-7; 7 nucleotides match TRBD1. The CDR3 is 14 residues long. CDR1 is SGHTA, CDR2 FQGTGA, per germline. The junction had 10 bases not matched to a gene; V was cut back by 5 bases and J by 6 bases. The CDR3 DNA follows: TGTGCCAGCAGCAGCCAACAGGGGACGGGCGAGCAGTACTTC. It codes for CASSSQQGTGEQYF.

CDR3 loop: CASSVARGGGTQYF. CDR3 DNA: TGTGCCAGCAGCGTAGCTAGGGGCGGGGGTACGCAGTATTTT. The chain uses TRBV9 and TRBJ2-3; 7 nucleotides line up with TRBD2. With V trimmed by 0 bases and J by 8 bases, 6 bases remained unmatched. The germline V gene has CDR1 SGDLS and CDR2 YYNGEE. This CDR3 comprises 14 residues.

With regard to this clone: Sequence at one end of the junction differs from germline and may be a read error. The DNA of the CDR3 is TGTGCCAGCGAAACAGGTTTTGAGGTCGGGTCGCATTTT. Translated: CASETGFEVGSHF. J is TRBJ1-3 and V is TRBV18; D is possibly TRBD1 (5 bases). The CDR3 is 13 residues long. Per germline, CDR1 KGHSH and CDR2 LQKENI.